The following is a T cell receptor beta chain sequence with its context. These data are taken from a study of blood T cell repertoires in COVID-19. Across the whole study: There were acute and convalescent COVID-19 samples, and they came from the United States, Italy and Spain. From T cells, B-cell-depleted T cells, or PBMCs came the material, which was cDNA or gDNA.

Sequencing was performed with immunoSEQ multiplex PCR; in TCRdb, only in-frame clones are kept and a portion is missing. Among 350,000 to 400,000 clones listed, about nine tenths were seen once. Individuals drawn from some 25 US areas were about 18 to 95 years old. This CDR3 comprises 14 residues. V trimming: 6 bases; J trimming: 7 bases; junction bases outside the gene matches: 5. The germline CDR1 and CDR2 sequences are PRHDT and FYEKMQ (reference sequence). The source material was PBMCs or T cells enriched from blood (not recorded which). The source of this sequence is a middle-aged woman who had been exposed to COVID-19. The chain joins TRBV13 to TRBJ2-2; 10 bases are a match to TRBD2. CDR3 residues: CASRLAGASGELFF. As DNA, the CDR3 is TGTGCCAGCAGGCTAGCGGGAGCGAGCGGGGAGCTGTTTTTT.